This T cell receptor beta chain is from a study of shared clonotypes between healthy human individuals. Repertoires were generated with immunoSEQ multiplex PCR, while TCRdb's copy carries only in-frame clones and drops some. The table has 490,000 or so clones, approximately 80% seen once; the top ten hold around 13%. The CDR3 runs 14 residues. Input material: PBMCs. The chain is built from TRBV12-1 and TRBJ2-5; the table's D gene call, TRBD1, was not cross checked with the DNA. TRBV12-1 is reported as a pseudogene. This receptor was identified in a woman between 35 and 50 years old in good health. Some clones in this sample may be carry-over from other donors' samples. Here the CDR3 reads CASSLWTNQETQYF. CDR3 nucleotides: TGTGCCAGCAGCTTGTGGACAAACCAAGAGACCCAGTACTTC.